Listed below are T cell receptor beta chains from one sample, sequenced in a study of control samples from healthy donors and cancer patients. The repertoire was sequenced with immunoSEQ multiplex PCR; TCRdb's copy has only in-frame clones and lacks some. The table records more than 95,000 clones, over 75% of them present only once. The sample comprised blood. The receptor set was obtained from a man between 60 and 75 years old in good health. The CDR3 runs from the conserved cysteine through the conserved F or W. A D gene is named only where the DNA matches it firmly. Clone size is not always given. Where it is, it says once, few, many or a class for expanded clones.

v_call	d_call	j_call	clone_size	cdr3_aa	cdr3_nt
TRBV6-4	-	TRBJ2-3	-	CASSGARADTQYF	TGTGCCAGCAGTGGGGCCCGGGCAGATACGCAGTATTTT
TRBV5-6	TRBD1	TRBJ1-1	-	CASPQEGQRKPNTEAFF	TGTGCCAGCCCCCAGGAGGGACAGCGAAAACCGAACACTGAAGCTTTCTTT
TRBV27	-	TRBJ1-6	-	CATDPRAGNSPLHF	TGTGCCACCGACCCTAGGGCGGGGAATTCACCCCTCCACTTT
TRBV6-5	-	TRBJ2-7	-	CASKEVWDSYEQYF	TGTGCCAGCAAAGAGGTGTGGGATAGCTACGAGCAGTACTTC
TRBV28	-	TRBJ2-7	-	CASSLAVEGSYEQYF	TGTGCCAGCAGTTTAGCGGTAGAGGGGTCCTACGAGCAGTACTTC
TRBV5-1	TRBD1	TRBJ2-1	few	CASSRDRGSDEQFF	TGCGCCAGCAGCAGGGACAGGGGATCGGATGAGCAGTTCTTC
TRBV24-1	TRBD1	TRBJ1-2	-	CATSDHGTGRGANGYTF	TGTGCCACCAGTGACCACGGGACAGGGCGAGGGGCAAATGGCTACACCTTC
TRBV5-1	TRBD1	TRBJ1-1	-	CASSLQFEGQSAFF	TGCGCCAGCAGCTTGCAGTTCGAGGGACAGTCGGCTTTCTTT
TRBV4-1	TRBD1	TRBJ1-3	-	CASSQVPTGGQNTIYF	TGCGCCAGCAGCCAAGTTCCGACAGGGGGTCAAAACACCATATATTTT
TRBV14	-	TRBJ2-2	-	CASGRGANTGELFF	TGTGCCAGCGGCCGAGGGGCGAACACCGGGGAGCTGTTTTTT
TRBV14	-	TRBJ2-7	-	CASSQDLQGPEQYF	TGTGCCAGCAGCCAAGATTTGCAGGGGCCCGAGCAGTACTTC
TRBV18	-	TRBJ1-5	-	CASSQSAGAAQPQHF	TGTGCCAGCTCACAGAGTGCAGGGGCTGCTCAGCCCCAGCATTTT